The entry below describes one TCR beta chain. The target antigen is unknown. V lost 9 bases and J 0 bases, leaving 11 bases between the germline ends. In germline, CDR1 is KGHDR, CDR2 SFDVKD. This CDR3 contains 15 residues. The source of the sample is a study of T-cell memory formation after mild COVID-19. Overall study results and limits: Clones that contracted from day 15 to 85 were balanced CD4/CD8, while later expanders leaned CD4+. Clones from the second wave (peaking day 37) had unconfirmed SARS-CoV-2 specificity.

After 5'RACE with constant-segment primers, TCR alpha and TCR beta cDNA libraries carrying sample barcodes and UMIs were obtained. TCRdb recomputed calls from the 5' RACE reads with MiXCR, one row per CDR3 protein. The profile shows about 390,000 distinct CDR3 sequences, around a sixth of them singletons. The sequencing sample was made of PBMCs or a T cell subset sorted from them (not recorded which). The source is a man aged 18 to 30 who had mild COVID-19 (a few samples of this study predate the infection). Cell type and time point are not known. V and J are TRBV24-1 and TRBJ2-6, with D maybe TRBD2 (6 bases). The CDR3 DNA reads TGTGCCACCGGGCGGGGAAGCTCTGGGGCCAACGTCCTGACTTTC. Its protein is CATGRGSSGANVLTF.